This T cell receptor beta chain derives from a study of T cells in Graves' hyperthyroidism and ophthalmopathy. Whole-study results and caveats: Also found in blood were most expanded thyroid clonotypes above 0.001. Patients with ophthalmopathy were separated from those with stable hyperthyroidism by a 13 V-J model.

Regarding this clonotype: Antigen specificity is unknown.

The source material, RNA transcripts, was used to amplify TCR beta CDR3 regions. The study used the HTBI primer set for a first-round RT-PCR of the TCR CDR3. MiXCR, run by TCRdb on the multiplex PCR reads, gives a single entry per CDR3 protein. The sample shows roughly 500,000 distinct CDR3 sequences, approximately 25% of them seen only once. CDR1 is SGHRS, CDR2 YFSETQ, per germline. The CDR3 loop spans 14 amino acids. The V gene lost 0 bases and the J gene lost 1 base, with 7 bases spanning the gap. This sequence originates from a woman aged 30 to 39 with Graves' ophthalmopathy. The material sequenced was blood. The V and J genes are TRBV5-1 and TRBJ1-1; D is unresolved. The CDR3 here is CASSLEDGNTEAFF. CDR3 coding DNA: TGCGCCAGCAGCTTGGAAGACGGGAACACTGAAGCTTTCTTT.